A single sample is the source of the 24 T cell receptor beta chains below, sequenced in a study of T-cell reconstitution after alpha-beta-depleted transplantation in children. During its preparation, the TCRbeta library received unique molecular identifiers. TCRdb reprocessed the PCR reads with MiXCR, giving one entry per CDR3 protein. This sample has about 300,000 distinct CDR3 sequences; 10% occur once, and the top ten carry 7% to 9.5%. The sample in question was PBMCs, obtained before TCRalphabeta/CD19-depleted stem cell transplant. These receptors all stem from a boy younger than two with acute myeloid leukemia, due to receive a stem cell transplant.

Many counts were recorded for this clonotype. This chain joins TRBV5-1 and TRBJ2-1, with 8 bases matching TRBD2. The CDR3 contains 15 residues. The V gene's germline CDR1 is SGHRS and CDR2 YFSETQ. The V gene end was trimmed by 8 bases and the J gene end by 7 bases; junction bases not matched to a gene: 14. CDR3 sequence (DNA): TGCGCCAGACTAAAGGACCGGGGGGGCCGGAATGAGCAGTTCTTC. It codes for CARLKDRGGRNEQFF.

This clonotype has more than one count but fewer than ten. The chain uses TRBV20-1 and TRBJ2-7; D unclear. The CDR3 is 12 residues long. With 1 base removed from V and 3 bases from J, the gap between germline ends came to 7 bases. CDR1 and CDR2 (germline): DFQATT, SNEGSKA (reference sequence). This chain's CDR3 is CSARGAFYEQYF. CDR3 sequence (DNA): TGCAGTGCTAGAGGGGCCTTCTACGAGCAGTACTTC.

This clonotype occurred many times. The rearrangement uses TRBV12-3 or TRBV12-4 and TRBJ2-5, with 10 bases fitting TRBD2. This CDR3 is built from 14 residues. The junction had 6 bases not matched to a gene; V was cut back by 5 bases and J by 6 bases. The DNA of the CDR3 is TGTGCCAGCAGTCACTCTAGCGGGGGACAGACCCAGTACTTC. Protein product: CASSHSSGGQTQYF.

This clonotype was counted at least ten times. Written as DNA, the CDR3 is TGCGCCAGCAGCCAAGATTGGGGACAGGTGGACTACGAGCAGTACTTC. Protein sequence: CASSQDWGQVDYEQYF. The V and J genes are TRBV4-3 and TRBJ2-7; 8 bases fit TRBD1. The CDR3 length is 16 residues. Germline trimming cut 0 bases from V and 3 bases from J; bases unmatched to any gene: 7. Germline V CDR1 and CDR2: LGHNA, YSLEER.

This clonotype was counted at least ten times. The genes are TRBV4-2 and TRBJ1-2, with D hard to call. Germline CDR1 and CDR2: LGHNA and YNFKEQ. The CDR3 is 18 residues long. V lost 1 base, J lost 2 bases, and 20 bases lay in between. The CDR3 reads CASSQVGGLSFSNYGYTF. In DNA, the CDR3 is TGTGCCAGCAGCCAAGTGGGAGGACTTAGCTTTTCAAACTATGGCTACACCTTC.

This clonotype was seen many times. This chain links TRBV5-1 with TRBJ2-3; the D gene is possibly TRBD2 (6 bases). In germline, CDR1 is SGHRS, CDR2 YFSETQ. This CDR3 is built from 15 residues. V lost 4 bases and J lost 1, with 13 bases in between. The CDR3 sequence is CASSPGLYGTDTQYF. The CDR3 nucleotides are TGCGCCAGCAGCCCGGGACTCTATGGCACAGATACGCAGTATTTT.

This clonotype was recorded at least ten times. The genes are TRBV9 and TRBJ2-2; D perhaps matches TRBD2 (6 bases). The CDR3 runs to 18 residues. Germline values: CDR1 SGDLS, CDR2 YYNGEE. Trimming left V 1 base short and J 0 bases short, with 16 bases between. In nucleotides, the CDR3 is TGTGCCAGCAGCGTATCGTCTAGGAGCGGGCCGAACACCGGGGAGCTGTTTTTT. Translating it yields CASSVSSRSGPNTGELFF.

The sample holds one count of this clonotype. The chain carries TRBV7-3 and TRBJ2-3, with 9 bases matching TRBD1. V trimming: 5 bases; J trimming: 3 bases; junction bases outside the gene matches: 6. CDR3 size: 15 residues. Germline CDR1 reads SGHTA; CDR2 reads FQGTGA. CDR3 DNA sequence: TGTGCCAGCAGCCCAGACAGGGGGGAGACAGATACGCAGTATTTT. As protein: CASSPDRGETDTQYF. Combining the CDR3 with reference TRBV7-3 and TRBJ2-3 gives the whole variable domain GAGVSQTPSNKVTEKGKYVELRCDPISGHTALYWYRQSLGQGPEFLIYFQGTGAADDSGLPNDRFFAVRPEGSVSTLKIQRTERGDSAVYLCASSPDRGETDTQYFGPGTRLTVL.

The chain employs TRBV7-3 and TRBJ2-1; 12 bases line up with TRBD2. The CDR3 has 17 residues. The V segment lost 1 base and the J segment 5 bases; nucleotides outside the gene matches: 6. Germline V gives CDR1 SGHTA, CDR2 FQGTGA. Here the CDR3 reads CASSLKPSGGGNNEQFF. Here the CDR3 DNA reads TGTGCCAGCAGCTTAAAGCCTAGCGGGGGGGGGAACAATGAGCAGTTCTTC.

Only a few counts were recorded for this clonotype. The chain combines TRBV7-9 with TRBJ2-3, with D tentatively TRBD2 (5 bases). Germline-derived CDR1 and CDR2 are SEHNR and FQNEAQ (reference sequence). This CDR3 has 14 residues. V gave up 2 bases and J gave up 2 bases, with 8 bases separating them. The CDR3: CASSLNGLTDTQYF. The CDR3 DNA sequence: TGTGCCAGCAGCTTAAACGGACTCACAGATACGCAGTATTTT.

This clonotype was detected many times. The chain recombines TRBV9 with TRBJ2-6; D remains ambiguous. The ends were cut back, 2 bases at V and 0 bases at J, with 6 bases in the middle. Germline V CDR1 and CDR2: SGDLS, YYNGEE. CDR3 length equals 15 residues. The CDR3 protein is CASSVRASGANVLTF. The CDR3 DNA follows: TGTGCCAGCAGCGTCCGCGCCTCTGGGGCCAACGTCCTGACTTTC.

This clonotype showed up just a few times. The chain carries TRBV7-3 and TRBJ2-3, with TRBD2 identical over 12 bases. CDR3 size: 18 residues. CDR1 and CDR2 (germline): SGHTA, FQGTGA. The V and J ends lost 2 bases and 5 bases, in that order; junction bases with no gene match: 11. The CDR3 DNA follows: TGTGCCAGCAGCTTAGAGGGCTCGAGACTAGCGGGAGAAGATACGCAGTATTTT. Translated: CASSLEGSRLAGEDTQYF. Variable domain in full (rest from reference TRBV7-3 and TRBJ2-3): GAGVSQTPSNKVTEKGKYVELRCDPISGHTALYWYRQSLGQGPEFLIYFQGTGAADDSGLPNDRFFAVRPEGSVSTLKIQRTERGDSAVYLCASSLEGSRLAGEDTQYFGPGTRLTVL.

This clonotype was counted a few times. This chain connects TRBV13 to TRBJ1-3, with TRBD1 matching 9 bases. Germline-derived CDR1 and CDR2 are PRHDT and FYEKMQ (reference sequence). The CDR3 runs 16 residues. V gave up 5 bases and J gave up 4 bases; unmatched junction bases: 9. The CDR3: CASSPWDRAEGNTIYF. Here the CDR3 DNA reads TGTGCCAGCAGCCCATGGGACAGGGCGGAAGGAAACACCATATATTTT.

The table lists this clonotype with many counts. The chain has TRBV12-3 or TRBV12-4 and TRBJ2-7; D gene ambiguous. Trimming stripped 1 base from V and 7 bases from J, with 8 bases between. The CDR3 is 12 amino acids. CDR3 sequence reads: CASSLGVREQYF. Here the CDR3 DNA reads TGTGCCAGCAGTTTAGGGGTTCGGGAGCAGTACTTC.

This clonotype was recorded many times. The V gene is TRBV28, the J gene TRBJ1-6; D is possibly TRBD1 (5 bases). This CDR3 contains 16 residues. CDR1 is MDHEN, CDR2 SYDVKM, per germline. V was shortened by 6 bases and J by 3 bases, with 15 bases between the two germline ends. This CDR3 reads CASSPPRGVYNSPLHF. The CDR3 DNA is TGTGCCAGCAGCCCGCCCAGAGGGGTCTATAATTCACCCCTCCACTTT.

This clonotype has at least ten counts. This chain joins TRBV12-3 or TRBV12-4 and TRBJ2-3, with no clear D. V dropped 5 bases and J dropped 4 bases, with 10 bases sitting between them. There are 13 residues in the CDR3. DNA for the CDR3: TGTGCCAGCAGTCTGAGATCGGCAGATACGCAGTATTTT. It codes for CASSLRSADTQYF.

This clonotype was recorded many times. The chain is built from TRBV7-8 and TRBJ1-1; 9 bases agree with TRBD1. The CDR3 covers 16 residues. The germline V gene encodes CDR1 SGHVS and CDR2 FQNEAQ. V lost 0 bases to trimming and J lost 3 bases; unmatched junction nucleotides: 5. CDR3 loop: CASSLAHRGRDTEAFF. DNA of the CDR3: TGTGCCAGCAGCTTAGCCCACAGGGGGCGAGACACTGAAGCTTTCTTT.

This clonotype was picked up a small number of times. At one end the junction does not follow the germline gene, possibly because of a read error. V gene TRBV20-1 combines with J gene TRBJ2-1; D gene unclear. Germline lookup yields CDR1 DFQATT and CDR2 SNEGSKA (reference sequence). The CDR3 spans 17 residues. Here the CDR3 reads CCARETSRSGAYNEQFF. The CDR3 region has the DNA TGCTGTGCTAGAGAGACAAGTCGCTCTGGTGCCTACAATGAGCAGTTCTTC.

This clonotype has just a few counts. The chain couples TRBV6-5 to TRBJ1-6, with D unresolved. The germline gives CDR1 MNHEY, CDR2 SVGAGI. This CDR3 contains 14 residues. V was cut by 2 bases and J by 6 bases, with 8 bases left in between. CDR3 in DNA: TGTGCCAGCAGTTACGGAATAATTAATTCACCCCTCCACTTT. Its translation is CASSYGIINSPLHF.

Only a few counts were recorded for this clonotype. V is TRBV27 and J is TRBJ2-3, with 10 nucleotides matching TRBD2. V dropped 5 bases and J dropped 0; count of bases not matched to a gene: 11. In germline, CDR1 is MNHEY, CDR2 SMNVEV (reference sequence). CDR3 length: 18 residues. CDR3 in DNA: TGTGCCAGCAGTAAGGCCCCCGGACTAGCGGTTAGCACAGATACGCAGTATTTT. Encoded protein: CASSKAPGLAVSTDTQYF.

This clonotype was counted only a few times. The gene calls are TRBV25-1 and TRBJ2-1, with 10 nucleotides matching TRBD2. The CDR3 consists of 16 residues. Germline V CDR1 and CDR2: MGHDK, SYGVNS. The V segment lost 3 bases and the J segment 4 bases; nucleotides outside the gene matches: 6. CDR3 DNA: TGTGCCAGCAGTGACCCTGGACTAGCGGCTTACAATGAGCAGTTCTTC. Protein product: CASSDPGLAAYNEQFF.

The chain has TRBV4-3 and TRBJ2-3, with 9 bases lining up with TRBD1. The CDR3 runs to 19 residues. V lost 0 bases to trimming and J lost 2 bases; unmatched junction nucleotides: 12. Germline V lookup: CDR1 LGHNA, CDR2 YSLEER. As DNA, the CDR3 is TGCGCCAGCAGCCAAGATCCCGGGAGACAGGGGGGAATCACAGATACGCAGTATTTT. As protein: CASSQDPGRQGGITDTQYF.

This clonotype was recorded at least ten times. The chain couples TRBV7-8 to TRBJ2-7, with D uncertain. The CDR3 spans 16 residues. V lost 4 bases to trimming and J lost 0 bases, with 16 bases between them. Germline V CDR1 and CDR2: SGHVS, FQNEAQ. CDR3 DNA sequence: TGTGCCAGCAGCTCGACTTTCGCGGTCTCCTCCTACGAGCAGTACTTC. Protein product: CASSSTFAVSSYEQYF.

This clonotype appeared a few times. In nucleotides, the CDR3 is TGTGCCAGCAGCCTGGGGTTCTCCTACAATGAGCAGTTCTTC. Residues: CASSLGFSYNEQFF. V is TRBV5-6 and J is TRBJ2-1; D ambiguous. CDR1 SGHDT and CDR2 YYEEEE come from the germline V gene. This CDR3 contains 14 residues. Trimming stripped 4 bases from V and 0 bases from J, with 8 bases between.